The clone carrying this T cell receptor (beta chain) showed up many times. No antigen is known for it. These data are taken from a study of identical twins. General observations from the study: Carriage of fewer insertions was seen in abundant cord blood beta clonotypes, whereas memory repertoires showed none.

The CDR3 runs to 11 residues. Between the trimmed V and J ends, which lost 6 bases and 6 bases, there was a span of 8 bases. From germline, CDR1 is ENHRY and CDR2 SYGVKD. TCRdb re-analysed the 5' RACE reads in MiXCR, keeping a single row per CDR3 protein. The sample has around 1.7 million distinct CDR3 sequences, about 30% seen once. The receptor comes from a newborn girl in good health. The chain joins TRBV10-3 to TRBJ1-2, with D uncertain. Sequenced sample: cord blood. In nucleotides, the CDR3 is TGTGCCATCAGGAAGGGTGATGGCTACACCTTC. Protein sequence: CAIRKGDGYTF.